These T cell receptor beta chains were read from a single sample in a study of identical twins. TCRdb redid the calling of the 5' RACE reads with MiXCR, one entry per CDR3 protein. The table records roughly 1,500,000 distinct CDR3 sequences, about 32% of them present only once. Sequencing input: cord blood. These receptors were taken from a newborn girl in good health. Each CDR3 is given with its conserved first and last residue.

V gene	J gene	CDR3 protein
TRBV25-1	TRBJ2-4	CASSESTIQYF
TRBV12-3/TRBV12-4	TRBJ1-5	CASTTQGHQPQHF
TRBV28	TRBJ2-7	CASGLAVSYEQYF
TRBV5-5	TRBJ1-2	CASSLPYSPGGYTF
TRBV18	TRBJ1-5	CASSPTERTLDSNQPQHF
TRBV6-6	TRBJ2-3	CASRSRDRSFNDTQYF
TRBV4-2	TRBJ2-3	CASSQDRGGRDTQYF
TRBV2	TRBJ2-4	CASRPGQGSWEQYF
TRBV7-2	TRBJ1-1	CASSPQVGRQIEAFF
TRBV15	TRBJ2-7	CATSRPSLTGDYYEQYF
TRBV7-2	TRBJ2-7	CASSLHPSGLYEQYF
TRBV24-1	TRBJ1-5	CATSDFRDGSNQPQHF
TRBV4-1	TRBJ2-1	CASSQPLILAGVSYNEQFF